This T cell receptor (beta chain) was recorded in a study of shared clonotypes between healthy human individuals. Study-wide context: Per donor, three plates held CD4 naive cells, three held CD4 memory, two held CD8 naive and one held CD8 memory.

Every donor was a Caucasian adult from Nashville, Tennessee. Repertoires were generated with immunoSEQ multiplex PCR, while TCRdb's copy carries only in-frame clones and drops some. The sample lists approximately 87,000 clones, about 61% occurring once. This receptor was identified in a man aged 30 to 39 in good health. The sample comprised memory CD8+ T cells sorted from blood. Subset indicated: CD45RO+ cells pooled with CCR7-negative TemRA cells.

The CDR3 nucleotides are TGTGCCAGCAGTCAACAGGGCCGGGGACGCTACAATGAGCAGTTCTTC. Translating gives CASSQQGRGRYNEQFF. The chain couples TRBV28 to TRBJ2-1; a possible D gene is TRBD1 (6 bases). This CDR3 is built from 16 residues. Germline assignment: CDR1 MDHEN and CDR2 SYDVKM. Trimming pared 5 bases from V and 3 bases from J, leaving 17 bases between.